These T cell receptor beta chains were read from a single sample in a study of Ad26.COV2.S vaccination and SARS-CoV-2 variants. Assay: immunoSEQ multiplex PCR; the TCRdb copy retains only in-frame clones and omits some. The sample has approximately 300,000 clones, 70% to 90% seen once. Specimen: peripheral blood, collected in a trial of Ad26.COV2.S vaccine versus placebo. Receptors were obtained from a person aged 18-60 years who received the Ad26.COV2.S COVID-19 vaccine or a placebo. Each CDR3 is given with its conserved first and last residue. Fields, in order: V gene, D gene, J gene, CDR3 DNA, CDR3 protein. D genes are given only for firm matches.

TRBV4-1	TRBD1	TRBJ1-4	TGCGCCAGCAGCCAAGTTCAGGGTTATGGGCCAGGGGGGAAACTGTTTTTT	CASSQVQGYGPGGKLFF
TRBV7-3	.	TRBJ1-1	TGTGCCAGCAGCTACCTACCGAACACTGAAGCTTTCTTT	CASSYLPNTEAFF
TRBV10-3	.	TRBJ1-5	TGTGCCATCAGTGACCTGTCGGGTCAGCCCCAGCATTTT	CAISDLSGQPQHF
TRBV6-6	.	TRBJ1-2	TGTGCCAGCACCCTAGCCGGGGCCAACTATGGCTACACCTTC	CASTLAGANYGYTF
TRBV6-5	.	TRBJ1-2	TGTGCCAGCAGTTATACGGGGGGTAACTATGGCTACACCTTC	CASSYTGGNYGYTF
TRBV18	.	TRBJ1-6	TGTGCCAGCTCACCACTCTCCGGCTCCTATAATTCACCCCTCCACTTT	CASSPLSGSYNSPLHF
TRBV30	.	TRBJ2-1	TGTGCCTGGGGGCCCCTTGGAGGGATGAACAATGAGCAGTTCTTC	CAWGPLGGMNNEQFF
TRBV25-1	.	TRBJ1-1	TGTGCCAGCAGTGATTTTGGAATGAACACTGAAGCTTTCTTT	CASSDFGMNTEAFF
TRBV10-3	TRBD1	TRBJ2-7	TGTGCCATCAGTGTACAGGGGTCCCACGAGCAGTACTTC	CAISVQGSHEQYF
TRBV3-1/TRBV3-2	.	TRBJ1-1	TGTGCCAGCAGCCATCCCGGGGGGAACACTGAAGCTTTCTTT	CASSHPGGNTEAFF